The source of this T cell receptor (beta chain) is a study of T-cell memory formation after mild COVID-19. For the study at large: TCR clustering was largely donor specific. Whole-study results and caveats: Some clones that responded were present in memory (sampled pre-infection), which suggests cross-reactive memory joined.

Remarks on this clonotype: Its specificity is not known.

V lost 4 bases, J lost 4 bases, and 24 bases lay in between. The CDR3 covers 18 residues. The germline CDR1 and CDR2 sequences are SGHNT and YYREEE (reference sequence). In TCRdb, the 5' RACE reads were re-called with MiXCR into one record per CDR3 protein. The data hold some 160,000 distinct CDR3 sequences, with around a third observed a single time. The sequence derives from an adult woman who had mild COVID-19 (a few samples of this study predate the infection). Cell type and time point are not known. The sequenced material came from PBMCs or a T cell subset sorted from them (not recorded which). The chain recombines TRBV5-4 with TRBJ2-1; TRBD1 might be the D (5 bases). Written as DNA, the CDR3 is TGTGCCAGCAGCGGGTTTGGGGCGCCCTATAGAGGTTACAATGAGCAGTTCTTC. It codes for CASSGFGAPYRGYNEQFF.